This T cell receptor beta chain came from a study of T-cell reconstitution after alpha-beta-depleted transplantation in children. In its sample, this clonotype was seen many times. Its antigen remains unknown. Using unique molecular identifiers, the investigators prepared the TCRbeta library. From the PCR reads, TCRdb called clonotypes with MiXCR, one entry per CDR3 protein. In the table there are about 300,000 distinct CDR3 sequences, 6.5% to 9% of which are singletons. Regarding the study as a whole: T-cell numbers and diversity one year post-transplant derived largely from freshly generated T cells.

Germline loops: CDR1 KGHDR, CDR2 SFDVKD. This CDR3 spans 14 amino acids. The V gene lost 9 bases and the J gene lost 2 bases, with 15 bases spanning the gap. This specimen was peripheral blood, taken 360 days after TCRalphabeta/CD19-depleted stem cell transplant. The TCR was taken from a female patient aged 2 to 10 who had a stem cell transplant for Fanconi anemia, so the T cells may come from the graft donor. The rearrangement uses TRBV24-1 and TRBJ2-5, with D possibly TRBD2 on 6 matching bases. Here the CDR3 reads CATAGGRGQETQYF. In DNA, the CDR3 is TGTGCCACCGCCGGAGGGCGAGGGCAAGAGACCCAGTACTTC.